What follows are 26 T cell receptor beta chains derived from one specimen sequenced in a study of cytomegalovirus exposure and HLA in healthy donors. 60 Vbeta and 13 Jbeta primers were used in PCR. TCRdb's copy holds only in-frame clones and misses some; the assay was immunoSEQ multiplex PCR. Found here are fewer than 200,000 clones, roughly 80% of them singletons; the top ten hold 2.5%. Sequencing used PBMCs. The receptors come from a female donor in good health and CMV-seronegative.

The gene calls are TRBV18 and TRBJ1-1, with TRBD1 matching 7 bases. Trimming removed 6 bases from V and 7 bases from J; junction bases left unmatched: 8. Germline CDR1 reads KGHSH; CDR2 reads LQKENI. There are 13 residues in the CDR3. The CDR3 bases are TGTGCCAGCTCCATAGACAGGGCCGATGAAGCTTTCTTT. This sequence encodes CASSIDRADEAFF.

In its sample, this clone was seen a few times. The chain couples TRBV30 to TRBJ2-2; 8 bases fit TRBD2. CDR1 GTSNPN and CDR2 SVGIG come from the germline V gene (reference sequence). J gave up 6 bases and V 0 bases, and 9 bases lay outside the gene matches. The CDR3 is made up of 16 amino acids. The DNA for the CDR3 is TGTGCCTGGAGTGTACTGTACGGGAGGGGATCCGGGGAGCTGTTTTTT. Translated: CAWSVLYGRGSGELFF.

The V gene is TRBV28, the J gene TRBJ1-1, with TRBD1 matching over 10 bases. Germline V gene sequence: CDR1 MDHEN, CDR2 SYDVKM. The CDR3 covers 13 residues. V lost 4 bases, J lost 10 bases, and 6 bases stayed unmatched. The CDR3, as DNA: TGTGCCAGCAGTTCAGGACAGGGGGGGGTAGCTTTCTTT. Protein product: CASSSGQGGVAFF.

The V call is TRBV2, the J call TRBJ1-4, with TRBD1 matching over 7 bases. Germline loops: CDR1 SNHLY, CDR2 FYNNEI. Losses at the gene ends were 2 bases for V and 7 bases for J; bases not matched to a gene: 4. The CDR3 extends over 14 amino acids. CDR3 residues: CASSEQGVGEKLFF. The CDR3, as DNA: TGTGCCAGCAGTGAACAGGGGGTCGGTGAAAAACTGTTTTTT.

J is TRBJ2-7 and V is TRBV10-3; the match to TRBD2 covers 10 bases. Germline V lookup: CDR1 ENHRY, CDR2 SYGVKD. The CDR3 has 13 amino acids. The trim removed 10 bases at V and 7 bases at J, leaving 10 bases unmatched. The DNA for the CDR3 is TGTGCCACTGCTTCTAGCGGGAGTAGGGAGCAGTACTTC. Translating gives CATASSGSREQYF.

The chain combines TRBV5-3 with TRBJ2-7; possibly TRBD1 for D (5 bases). TRBV5-3 carries the ORF label, with uncertain function. V gave up 4 bases and J gave up 4 bases, with 12 bases separating them. The CDR3 sequence is 13 residues long. CDR3 protein: CARSGCPGYEQYF. The CDR3 bases are TGTGCCAGAAGCGGATGCCCAGGGTACGAGCAGTACTTC.

The V and J genes are TRBV19 and TRBJ2-7, with TRBD1 matching over 8 bases. The V gene's germline CDR1 is LNHDA and CDR2 SQIVND (reference sequence). The CDR3 covers 15 residues. Losses at the gene ends were 3 bases for V and 4 bases for J; bases not matched to a gene: 8. In nucleotides, the CDR3 is TGTGCCAGTAGTATCCCCCCAGGGGGCAGGTACGAGCAGTACTTC. This sequence encodes CASSIPPGGRYEQYF.

The chain joins TRBV7-2 to TRBJ2-4; D may be TRBD1 (5 bases). The CDR3 spans 16 residues. The V end was cut by 1 base, the J end by 3 bases, with 13 bases between. Per germline, CDR1 SGHTA and CDR2 FQGNSA. CDR3 nucleotide sequence: TGTGCCAGCAGCTTAGAGGGCAGGGTGGGCAAAAACATTCAGTACTTC. The encoded protein is CASSLEGRVGKNIQYF.

The rearrangement joins TRBV18 to TRBJ1-1; D remains unclear. CDR3 size: 12 residues. Germline-derived CDR1 and CDR2 are KGHSH and LQKENI. V was trimmed by 6 bases and J by 6 bases, leaving 11 bases between them. CDR3 coding DNA: TGTGCCAGCTCTACAGACACGGCTGAAGCTTTCTTT. The encoded protein is CASSTDTAEAFF.

The J gene is TRBJ1-5, the V gene TRBV19, with D unclear. CDR1 is LNHDA and CDR2 is SQIVND in the germline V gene (reference sequence). The CDR3 is made up of 14 amino acids. Trimming pared 4 bases from V and 1 base from J, leaving 8 bases between. CDR3 region: CASSTTESNQPQHF. DNA of the CDR3: TGTGCCAGTAGTACCACGGAGAGCAATCAGCCCCAGCATTTT.

This rearrangement joins TRBV5-1 to TRBJ2-7; D possibly corresponds to TRBD1 (5 bases). Germline assignment: CDR1 SGHRS and CDR2 YFSETQ. V lost 1 base, J lost 5 bases, and 13 bases lay in between. This CDR3 comprises 14 residues. The CDR3 DNA is TGCGCCAGCAGCTTGCCAGGGTATGACCACGAGCAGTACTTC. It translates to CASSLPGYDHEQYF.

The rearrangement links TRBV9 to TRBJ2-3; 9 nucleotides line up with TRBD2. The CDR3 extends over 19 amino acids. Trimming removed 0 bases from V and 2 bases from J; junction bases left unmatched: 13. The V gene's germline CDR1 is SGDLS and CDR2 YYNGEE. The CDR3 protein is CASSVGFTSGHLSTDTQYF. The CDR3 DNA is TGTGCCAGCAGCGTAGGCTTTACTAGCGGGCACCTTTCCACAGATACGCAGTATTTT.

This clone was found once. The chain uses TRBV19 and TRBJ2-1; TRBD1 aligns across 10 bases. The germline CDR1 and CDR2 sequences are LNHDA and SQIVND (reference sequence). V was clipped by 3 bases and J by 8 bases; unmatched bases: 7. This CDR3 is 15 amino acids long. The CDR3 spells CASSIGDRGIYEQFF. The CDR3 DNA reads as TGTGCCAGTAGTATTGGGGACAGGGGCATCTATGAGCAGTTCTTC.

This rearrangement joins TRBV30 to TRBJ2-2, with TRBD1 matching over 8 bases. CDR3 length equals 15 residues. The ends lost 2 bases at V and 6 bases at J; junction bases unmatched: 8. Germline CDR1 is GTSNPN and CDR2 is SVGIG (reference sequence). The DNA of the CDR3 is TGTGCCTGGAGTCCGGGACAGGCTCCGTCCGGGGAGCTGTTTTTT. Translating it yields CAWSPGQAPSGELFF.

The chain carries TRBV4-3 and TRBJ2-1; D call uncertain. The CDR3 totals 14 residues. V was shortened by 2 bases and J by 7 bases, with 12 bases between the two germline ends. Germline V gives CDR1 LGHNA, CDR2 YSLEER. CDR3 in amino acids: CASSQSRTRNEQFF. In DNA, the CDR3 is TGCGCCAGCAGCCAATCTAGAACACGAAATGAGCAGTTCTTC.

This clone was seen a few times. This chain links TRBV7-6 with TRBJ1-6, with D possibly TRBD1 on 6 matching bases. The germline V gene has CDR1 SGHVS and CDR2 FNYEAQ. The CDR3 has 16 residues. Trimming stripped 5 bases from V and 9 bases from J, with 20 bases between. DNA for the CDR3: TGTGCCAGCAGCAAGAGACAGGCGGAGAACGGTTCACCCCTCCACTTT. Translating gives CASSKRQAENGSPLHF.

This clone was seen more than once but under ten times. The V gene is TRBV11-3, the J gene TRBJ2-1; 10 bases map to TRBD2. CDR1 SGHNT and CDR2 YENEEA come from the germline V gene. V lost 5 bases to trimming and J lost 5 bases; unmatched junction nucleotides: 6. The CDR3 totals 15 residues. The chain's CDR3 is CASSKRGGLNNEQFF. CDR3 DNA sequence: TGTGCCAGCAGCAAGCGGGGGGGCCTTAACAATGAGCAGTTCTTC.

A few counts support this clone. The V and J genes are TRBV5-8 and TRBJ2-7; D possibly corresponds to TRBD2 (5 bases). The V end was cut by 4 bases, the J end by 7 bases, with 15 bases between. The germline gives CDR1 SGHTS, CDR2 YDEGEE. The CDR3 loop spans 13 amino acids. This chain's CDR3 is CASSPSGPGEQYF. CDR3 DNA sequence: TGTGCCAGCAGCCCCTCAGGACCGGGGGAGCAGTACTTC.

The chain uses TRBV11-2 and TRBJ1-1; D ambiguous. Germline V CDR1 and CDR2: SGHAT, FQNNGV. V was shortened by 4 bases and J by 0 bases, with 6 bases between the two germline ends. CDR3 length equals 13 residues. CDR3 nucleotides: TGTGCCAGCAGCTCCGGGATGAACACTGAAGCTTTCTTT. Amino acids: CASSSGMNTEAFF. The entire variable domain, with the rest obtained from reference TRBV11-2 and TRBJ1-1, is as follows: EAGVAQSPRYKIIEKRQSVAFWCNPISGHATLYWYQQILGQGPKLLIQFQNNGVVDDSQLPKDRFSAERLKGVDSTLKIQPAKLEDSAVYLCASSSGMNTEAFFGQGTRLTVV.

The chain recombines TRBV6-5 with TRBJ2-7; TRBD1 matches at 8 bases. Germline V gene lookup returns CDR1 MNHEY and CDR2 SVGAGI. The junction had 5 bases not matched to a gene; V was cut back by 0 bases and J by 7 bases. CDR3 length equals 14 residues. In nucleotides, the CDR3 is TGTGCCAGCAGTTACTCGATCAGGGGGCGAGAGCAGTACTTC. Protein sequence: CASSYSIRGREQYF.

This chain joins TRBV30 and TRBJ1-1; maybe TRBD1 (5 bases). This CDR3 spans 13 amino acids. The germline gives CDR1 GTSNPN, CDR2 SVGIG (reference sequence). Trimming removed 4 bases from V and 1 base from J, with 10 bases in between. CDR3 sequence: CAWNRGENTEAFF. CDR3 DNA sequence: TGTGCCTGGAACCGGGGGGAGAACACTGAAGCTTTCTTT. The entire variable domain, with the rest obtained from reference TRBV30 and TRBJ1-1, is as follows: SQTIHQWPATLVQPVGSPLSLECTVEGTSNPNLYWYRQAAGRGLQLLFYSVGIGQISSEVPQNLSASRPQDRQFILSSKKLLLSDSGFYLCAWNRGENTEAFFGQGTRLTVV.

V usage is TRBV7-2 and J usage is TRBJ2-1, with no clear D. The CDR3 covers 15 residues. Germline V gene sequence: CDR1 SGHTA, CDR2 FQGNSA. V lost 4 bases and J lost 2, with 12 bases in between. CDR3 DNA sequence: TGTGCCAGCAGCTCCGCTAGAGCCCCCTACAATGAGCAGTTCTTC. Its translation: CASSSARAPYNEQFF.

The V call is TRBV9, the J call TRBJ1-1, with a possible D match to TRBD1 (5 bases). CDR1 is SGDLS, CDR2 YYNGEE, per germline. Trimming left V 0 bases short and J 7 bases short, with 13 bases between. The CDR3 loop spans 14 amino acids. The CDR3, as DNA: TGTGCCAGCAGCGTAGACGGGGGGATGGGTGAAGCTTTCTTT. Amino acids: CASSVDGGMGEAFF. Full variable domain (remainder filled in from reference TRBV9 and TRBJ1-1): DSGVTQTPKHLITATGQRVTLRCSPRSGDLSVYWYQQSLDQGLQFLIQYYNGEERAKGNILERFSAQQFPDLHSELNLSSLELGDSALYFCASSVDGGMGEAFFGQGTRLTVV.

The genes are TRBV14 and TRBJ1-4, with 7 bases matching TRBD1. Germline V gives CDR1 SGHDN, CDR2 FVKESK. The junction had 8 bases not matched to a gene; V was cut back by 5 bases and J by 5 bases. The CDR3 length is 15 residues. Written as DNA, the CDR3 is TGTGCCAGCAGCAACAACAGGGGATACAATGAAAAACTGTTTTTT. Its protein product is CASSNNRGYNEKLFF.

The gene calls are TRBV6-5 and TRBJ1-2, with D tentatively TRBD1 (6 bases). The CDR3 spans 13 residues. Germline lookup yields CDR1 MNHEY and CDR2 SVGAGI. Trimming removed 5 bases at V and 4 bases at J, with 11 bases between. The CDR3 reads CASSPTGFYGYTF. In nucleotides, the CDR3 is TGTGCCAGCAGTCCCACAGGGTTCTATGGCTACACCTTC.

The chain carries TRBV30 and TRBJ1-4; perhaps TRBD1 as D (6 bases). The CDR3 has 14 amino acids. The germline CDR1 and CDR2 sequences are GTSNPN and SVGIG (reference sequence). V shed 1 base and J shed 7 bases, with 13 bases lying between them. The chain's CDR3 is CAWSEGGAREKLFF. The CDR3 DNA reads TGTGCCTGGAGTGAGGGGGGGGCCCGTGAAAAACTGTTTTTT.